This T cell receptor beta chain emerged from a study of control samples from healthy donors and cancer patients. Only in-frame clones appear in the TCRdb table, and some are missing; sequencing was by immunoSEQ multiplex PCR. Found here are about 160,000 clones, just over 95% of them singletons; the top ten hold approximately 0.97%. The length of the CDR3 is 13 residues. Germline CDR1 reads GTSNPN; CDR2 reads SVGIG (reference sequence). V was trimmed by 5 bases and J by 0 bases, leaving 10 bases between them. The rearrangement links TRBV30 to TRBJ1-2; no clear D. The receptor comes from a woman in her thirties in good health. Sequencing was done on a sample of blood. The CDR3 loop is CAWATDANYGYTF. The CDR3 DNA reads TGTGCCTGGGCGACGGACGCTAACTATGGCTACACCTTC.